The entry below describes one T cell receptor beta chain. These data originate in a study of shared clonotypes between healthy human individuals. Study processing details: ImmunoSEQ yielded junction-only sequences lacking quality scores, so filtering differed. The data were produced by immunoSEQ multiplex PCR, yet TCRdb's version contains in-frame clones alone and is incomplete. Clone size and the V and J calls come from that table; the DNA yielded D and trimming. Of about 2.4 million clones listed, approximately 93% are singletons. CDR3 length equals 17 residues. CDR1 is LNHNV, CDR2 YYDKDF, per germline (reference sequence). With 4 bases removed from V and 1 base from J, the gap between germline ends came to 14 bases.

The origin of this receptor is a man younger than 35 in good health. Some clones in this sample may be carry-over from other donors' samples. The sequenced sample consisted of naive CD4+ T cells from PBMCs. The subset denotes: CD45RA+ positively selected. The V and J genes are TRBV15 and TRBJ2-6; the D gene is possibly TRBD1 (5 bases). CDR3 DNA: TGTGCCACCAGCAAACCCGGACACCCGTCTGGGGCCAACGTCCTGACTTTC. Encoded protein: CATSKPGHPSGANVLTF.